This T cell receptor gamma chain was captured in a study of γδ T cells in repeated Plasmodium falciparum infection (dated by TCRdb to about 2021). With regard to the full study: The natural-infection arm enrolled Malian children exposed to intense seasonal malaria transmission and compared the Malian children with Australian children matched for age and gender. Four controlled human malaria infections were administered to about five malaria-naive U.S. adults over 644 days by bites from P. falciparum NF54-infected Anopheles stephensi mosquitoes. Samples were collected from controlled-infection subjects at baseline, immediately before selected infections, and 21 days after each infection. Malian gammadelta TCR repertoires were analysed cross-sectionally in periods with no transmission and longitudinally across episodes of acute febrile malaria. The study looked at how repeated Plasmodium falciparum infection shapes the human gammadelta T cell repertoire, using both natural infection in Mali and controlled human malaria infection.

Overall study results and their limits: Generalizability was limited because the Malian cohort came from a small rural village made up predominantly of one ethnic group. Compared with Australian children, Malian children appeared to have Vdelta2-negative gammadelta TCR repertoires that were more clonally expanded, less diverse and less shared. Vgamma9/Vdelta2+ TCR repertoires showed a highly stable polyclonal repertoire over time and infection, with many inter-individual overlapping TCRgamma sequences. Waves of new clonotype selection in Vdelta2-negative, largely Vdelta1+, gammadelta TCR repertoires appeared to be driven by repeated controlled infections. The controlled-infection cohort was small, limiting analysis of inter-individual variability in gammadelta T cell responses.

Library generation was performed with multiplex PCR. Sequenced on an Illumina MiSeq. Every sorted gammadelta T cell sample had both its TCR gamma (TRG) and TCR delta (TRD) chains sequenced. In the source study's methods: The repertoire analyses drew on clonotype tree plots, the accumulated frequency of the top 20 clonotypes, and diversity index (DI) and D75 metrics. For TCRdb, the public reads were processed anew by CATT, and duplicate DNA sequences were folded into one row. TCRdb, not the original authors, processed these V and J calls. The sample yields about 26,000 gamma-chain clones; under 3% were counted once. The ten biggest clones cover roughly 30% of the sample. There are 11 amino acids in the CDR3, from cysteine to phenylalanine inclusive. Just CDR3 DNA is preserved here, 33 bases in frame from base 1. CDR1 and CDR2 are drawn from the germline V gene (reference sequence): GITISATS, ISYDGTV. Trimming accounts for 0 bases at V and 12 bases at J, while the number of junction bases matched to no gene is 5.

This clone showed up many times. Which antigen it targets is not known. For this DNA, TCRdb reports the protein of a much larger clone, which diverges at residue 8, most likely from a read error; the protein presented here is translated directly from the DNA. Other nucleotide sequences in the sample specify the same CDR3. Vgamma9/Vdelta2+ and Vdelta2-negative gammadelta T cell populations were flow-sorted from peripheral blood mononuclear cells for bulk TCR repertoire analysis. Sequencing used gamma-delta T cells from blood. The source of this sequence is a pool of human donors (malaria-infected and uninfected, not separated). The sequence links TRGV9 to TRGJ1 or TRGJ2. Germline matching of the DNA provided the J gene here, since TCRdb leaves it blank. The CDR3 sequence is CALWEVPRKLF. The bases are TGTGCCTTGTGGGAGGTGCCTAGGAAACTCTTT.